This is a list of T cell receptor beta chains from one sample in a study of cytomegalovirus exposure and HLA in healthy donors. The data were produced by immunoSEQ multiplex PCR, yet TCRdb's version contains in-frame clones alone and is incomplete. The repertoire holds some 210,000 clones, with 80% to 90% as singletons. The specimen was PBMCs. All receptors come from a man aged 30 to 45 in good health and CMV-seronegative. CDR3s include the opening cysteine and the closing phenylalanine or tryptophan. A D gene is named only where the DNA matches it firmly. A clone size is listed for some rows: how often the clone was seen (once, few, many), or a class if it is expanded.

J gene	clone size	CDR3 length	D gene	V gene	CDR3 protein	CDR3 DNA
TRBJ2-7	-	14	-	TRBV27	CASSSSAGVYEQYF	TGTGCCAGCAGTTCTAGCGCTGGGGTCTACGAGCAGTACTTC
TRBJ2-2	-	13	-	TRBV19	CASSIQGTGELFF	TGTGCCAGTAGCATACAGGGCACCGGGGAGCTGTTTTTT
TRBJ2-3	-	12	-	TRBV7-9	CSSSQRLSTQYF	TGTTCCAGCAGCCAAAGACTTAGTACGCAGTATTTT
TRBJ1-4	-	15	-	TRBV5-5	CASSLAQGGGEKLFF	TGTGCCAGCAGCTTGGCCCAGGGTGGTGGTGAAAAACTGTTTTTT
TRBJ2-7	-	16	-	TRBV5-6	CASSRKVTSRSDEQYF	TGTGCCAGCAGCCGCAAAGTCACTAGCAGAAGTGACGAGCAGTACTTC
TRBJ2-4	-	16	TRBD1	TRBV4-2	CASSPGDRAAKNIQYF	TGTGCCAGCAGCCCGGGGGACAGGGCCGCCAAAAACATTCAGTACTTC
TRBJ1-2	-	17	TRBD1	TRBV7-2	CASSWGQGAFDSYGYTF	TGTGCCAGCAGCTGGGGACAGGGGGCTTTTGATAGCTATGGCTACACCTTC
TRBJ2-1	-	14	-	TRBV28	CASAPSLTVYEQFF	TGTGCCAGCGCACCCTCTCTCACAGTCTATGAGCAGTTCTTC
TRBJ1-1	-	16	-	TRBV10-3	CAISDWQEGLNTEAFF	TGTGCCATCAGTGATTGGCAGGAGGGGCTGAACACTGAAGCTTTCTTT
TRBJ1-1	-	15	-	TRBV4-1	CASSQVRPPYTEAFF	TGCGCCAGCAGCCAAGTTCGTCCCCCCTACACTGAAGCTTTCTTT
TRBJ2-1	-	13	TRBD1	TRBV18	CASSPLKTGQQFF	TGTGCCAGCTCACCACTGAAGACAGGGCAGCAGTTCTTC
TRBJ1-6	few	15	TRBD1	TRBV7-2	CASRADGTANSPLHF	TGTGCCAGCAGAGCTGACGGGACAGCCAATTCACCCCTCCACTTT
TRBJ2-7	-	14	TRBD1	TRBV6-1	CASSTGTGTYEQYF	TGTGCCAGCAGCACCGGGACAGGGACCTACGAGCAGTACTTC
TRBJ1-4	few	18	-	TRBV6-1	CASSVNRVFGSTNEKLFF	TGTGCCAGCAGTGTCAACAGGGTGTTTGGGTCGACTAATGAAAAACTGTTTTTT
TRBJ1-1	few	12	-	TRBV11-3	CASSLRETEAFF	TGTGCCAGCAGCTTGAGGGAAACTGAAGCTTTCTTT
TRBJ1-2	-	16	TRBD1	TRBV5-1	CASSRLTGGGWYGYTF	TGCGCCAGCAGCAGATTGACAGGGGGAGGTTGGTATGGCTACACCTTC
TRBJ1-2	-	16	TRBD1	TRBV5-1	CASSLGAGTGNYGYTF	TGCGCCAGCAGCTTGGGAGCTGGGACAGGGAACTATGGCTACACCTTC
TRBJ2-7	once	15	TRBD2	TRBV28	CASSIGGGGKGEQYF	TGTGCCAGCAGTATCGGGGGGGGAGGGAAAGGCGAGCAGTACTTC
TRBJ2-3	few	19	TRBD1	TRBV10-1	CASTPGTGTLAGSTDTQYF	TGCGCCAGCACCCCCGGGACAGGGACGTTGGCAGGATCCACAGATACGCAGTATTTT
TRBJ2-1	-	15	-	TRBV9	CASSAKIREYNEQFF	TGTGCCAGCAGCGCAAAAATCCGGGAGTACAATGAGCAGTTCTTC
TRBJ2-1	once	14	-	TRBV5-1	CASSLSQVSGEQFF	TGCGCCAGCAGCTTGAGTCAGGTCTCAGGTGAGCAGTTCTTC
TRBJ1-1	-	16	TRBD1	TRBV7-9	CASSTGGTVGPPEAFF	TGTGCCAGCAGTACCGGAGGGACAGTTGGACCCCCTGAAGCTTTCTTT
TRBJ1-2	-	16	-	TRBV28	CASRIAGETLNYGYTF	TGTGCCAGCAGGATTGCAGGGGAAACCCTAAACTATGGCTACACCTTC
TRBJ2-7	-	13	TRBD1	TRBV29-1	CSVEGQAPYEQYF	TGCAGCGTTGAGGGACAGGCCCCCTACGAGCAGTACTTC
TRBJ2-1	-	17	-	TRBV27	CASSFRGLLPPYNEQFF	TGTGCCAGCAGTTTCCGGGGACTTCTCCCCCCCTACAATGAGCAGTTCTTC
TRBJ2-7	-	14	-	TRBV7-2	CASSLEPGSYEQYF	TGTGCCAGCAGCTTGGAGCCGGGTTCCTACGAGCAGTACTTC
TRBJ1-3	-	15	-	TRBV11-1	CASSYRANSGNTIYF	TGTGCCAGCAGCTACAGGGCCAACTCTGGAAACACCATATATTTT
TRBJ2-7	-	14	-	TRBV6-6	CASSPDRRGVEQYF	TGTGCCAGCAGTCCCGACAGGAGAGGCGTCGAGCAGTACTTC